One and the same sample provided the 2 T cell receptor beta chains below, sequenced in a study of cytomegalovirus exposure and HLA in healthy donors. In the PCR, 60 Vbeta and 13 Jbeta primers were used. The repertoire was sequenced with immunoSEQ multiplex PCR; TCRdb's copy has only in-frame clones and lacks some. The table has roughly 240,000 clones, 85% seen once. Sequenced material: PBMCs. These receptors were obtained from a girl aged 2-10 years in good health and CMV-seronegative.

The chain is built from TRBV7-2 and TRBJ2-3; 9 nucleotides agree with TRBD2. V dropped 3 bases and J dropped 5; count of bases not matched to a gene: 3. CDR3 length: 14 residues. Germline V gene lookup returns CDR1 SGHTA and CDR2 FQGNSA. This CDR3 is CASSLREGRDTQYF. CDR3 DNA: TGTGCCAGCAGCTTGCGGGAGGGCAGAGATACGCAGTATTTT.

CDR3 loop: CASSYDTIQAFF. The CDR3 nucleotides read TGTGCCAGCAGTTACGACACGATACAAGCTTTCTTT. The V and J genes are TRBV6-5 and TRBJ1-1; D not resolved. Trimming removed 2 bases at V and 9 bases at J, with 10 bases between. The CDR3 has 12 residues. Germline-derived CDR1 and CDR2 are MNHEY and SVGAGI.